This record covers a single T cell receptor beta chain. The sample is drawn from a study of blood T cell repertoires in COVID-19. The V segment lost 3 bases and the J segment 3 bases; nucleotides outside the gene matches: 2. This CDR3 region has 16 residues. The germline V gene encodes CDR1 LNHDA and CDR2 SQIVND (reference sequence). Some clones are missing from TCRdb's copy, which holds only in-frame ones; the method was immunoSEQ multiplex PCR. Of roughly 200,000 clones in the sample, 70% to 80% were seen once. This sequence was found in a woman aged 45-59 years with active or convalescent COVID-19. The genes are TRBV19 and TRBJ2-6, with 10 bases aligning to TRBD1. The sample consisted of peripheral blood. In DNA, the CDR3 is TGTGCCAGTAGTATGGGGACAGGGGTTGGGGCCAACGTCCTGACTTTC. This gives the protein CASSMGTGVGANVLTF.